The 18 T cell receptor beta chains listed next were all sequenced from one sample in a study of CD8 T cells in ankylosing spondylitis. TCRdb recomputed calls from the 5' RACE reads with MiXCR, one row per CDR3 protein. The table has around 180,000 distinct CDR3 sequences, about 18% seen once. Material for sequencing was blood, either unsorted or a sorted T cell fraction (not recorded which). These receptor sequences come from a male donor under 30 with ankylosing spondylitis or in good health (not recorded which).

This clonotype was counted ten times or more. This rearrangement joins TRBV7-3 to TRBJ1-5; unclear D gene. Germline V gene lookup returns CDR1 SGHTA and CDR2 FQGTGA. This CDR3 comprises 15 residues. V lost 5 bases, J lost 0 bases, and 11 bases lay in between. CDR3 DNA: TGTGCCAGCAGCATCACTGGGAATAGCAATCAGCCCCAGCATTTT. This translates into CASSITGNSNQPQHF. The complete variable domain, with remaining parts taken from reference TRBV7-3 and TRBJ1-5, reads GAGVSQTPSNKVTEKGKYVELRCDPISGHTALYWYRQSLGQGPEFLIYFQGTGAADDSGLPNDRFFAVRPEGSVSTLKIQRTERGDSAVYLCASSITGNSNQPQHFGDGTRLSIL.

This clonotype was detected ten times or more. This rearrangement joins TRBV29-1 to TRBJ1-2, with D hard to call. V shed 4 bases and J shed 7 bases, with 22 bases lying between them. Per the germline V gene, CDR1 is SQVTM and CDR2 is ANQGSEA. CDR3 size: 15 residues. CDR3 residues: CSVVSSSRTLFGYTF. The CDR3 DNA follows: TGCAGCGTTGTCTCCAGCTCTCGGACCTTGTTTGGCTACACCTTC.

This clonotype appeared a few times. This chain connects TRBV29-1 to TRBJ2-7; D perhaps matches TRBD1 (6 bases). The CDR3 totals 11 residues. The ends were cut back, 4 bases at V and 2 bases at J, with 6 bases in the middle. CDR1 is SQVTM, CDR2 ANQGSEA, per germline. CDR3 sequence: CSVAGAYEQYF. CDR3 coding DNA: TGCAGCGTTGCAGGGGCCTACGAGCAGTACTTC.

At least ten counts were recorded for this clonotype. The chain uses TRBV11-3 and TRBJ2-2, with unresolved D. The ends were cut back, 5 bases at V and 0 bases at J, with 7 bases in the middle. This CDR3 comprises 14 residues. Germline V gene sequence: CDR1 SGHNT, CDR2 YENEEA. The CDR3 loop reads CASSDIPNTGELFF. The DNA for the CDR3 is TGTGCCAGCAGCGACATCCCGAACACCGGGGAGCTGTTTTTT.

In its sample, this clonotype was seen many times. This chain connects TRBV12-3 or TRBV12-4 to TRBJ2-7; tentative D call: TRBD1 (5 bases). This CDR3 has 16 residues. Trimming removed 4 bases from V and 3 bases from J, with 19 bases in between. CDR3 sequence: CASSSPQGKFGYEQYF. As DNA, the CDR3 is TGTGCCAGCAGTTCCCCCCAGGGTAAATTCGGCTACGAGCAGTACTTC.

This clonotype has at least ten counts. The chain has TRBV5-5 and TRBJ2-1, with 10 bases fitting TRBD1. Germline CDR1 reads SGHKS; CDR2 reads YYEKEE (reference sequence). The CDR3 spans 16 residues. The J segment lost 6 bases and the V segment lost 4 bases, leaving 10 bases of the junction unmatched. The CDR3 sequence is CASSQTGGSSINEQFF. The DNA for the CDR3 is TGTGCCAGCAGCCAGACAGGGGGCTCTTCGATCAATGAGCAGTTCTTC.

There are many counts of this clonotype. This chain connects TRBV25-1 to TRBJ1-2; no reliable D call. V was pared by 5 bases and J by 2 bases, with 6 bases between. Germline loops: CDR1 MGHDK, CDR2 SYGVNS. This CDR3 spans 12 amino acids. The CDR3 is CASSPGNYGYTF. The CDR3 DNA reads as TGTGCCAGCAGTCCGGGGAACTATGGCTACACCTTC.

The rearrangement links TRBV10-3 to TRBJ2-2; a possible D gene is TRBD1 (6 bases). Trimming stripped 8 bases from V and 1 base from J, with 11 bases between. The germline V gene encodes CDR1 ENHRY and CDR2 SYGVKD. The CDR3 has 14 residues. The CDR3 here is CAIPAGENTGELFF. The CDR3 DNA sequence: TGTGCCATCCCGGCAGGGGAGAACACCGGGGAGCTGTTTTTT.

This clonotype was counted at least ten times. V usage is TRBV3-1 and J usage is TRBJ2-6; D not resolved. V was clipped by 6 bases and J by 0 bases, with 9 bases between them. In germline, CDR1 is LGHDT, CDR2 YNNKEL (reference sequence). CDR3 length: 15 amino acids. The CDR3 DNA sequence: TGTGCCAGCAGGCTCTTGAGCTCTGGGGCCAACGTCCTGACTTTC. This gives the protein CASRLLSSGANVLTF.

This clonotype was detected only a few times. This chain connects TRBV29-1 to TRBJ2-1; D is uncertain. There are 10 residues in the CDR3. Germline V gene lookup returns CDR1 SQVTM and CDR2 ANQGSEA. V was clipped by 5 bases and J by 8 bases, with 7 bases between them. The CDR3 is CSVHLDEQFF. CDR3 DNA: TGCAGCGTTCATCTGGATGAGCAGTTCTTC.

This clonotype appeared many times. V usage is TRBV20-1 and J usage is TRBJ2-5; a weak D match, TRBD1 (6 bases). The length of the CDR3 is 12 residues. The V end lost 4 bases, the J end lost 1 base, and 7 bases lay between the germline ends. Germline V gene lookup returns CDR1 DFQATT and CDR2 SNEGSKA (reference sequence). The CDR3 here is CSAKQGQETQYF. Written as DNA, the CDR3 is TGCAGTGCTAAACAGGGCCAAGAGACCCAGTACTTC.

In its sample, this clonotype was seen many times. This chain uses TRBV29-1 with TRBJ2-7; tentative D call: TRBD2 (6 bases). Between the trimmed V and J ends, which lost 5 bases and 7 bases, there was a span of 18 bases. This CDR3 is 13 amino acids long. Per germline, CDR1 SQVTM and CDR2 ANQGSEA. The CDR3 bases are TGCAGCGTTACCCGGGAGCATGGCGTAGAGCAGTACTTC. It is translated as CSVTREHGVEQYF.

This clonotype was counted at least ten times. The chain carries TRBV5-1 and TRBJ2-1, with 9 bases identical to TRBD2. V was pared by 4 bases and J by 7 bases, with 12 bases of the junction left unmatched. This CDR3 is 16 amino acids long. Germline V lookup: CDR1 SGHRS, CDR2 YFSETQ. The CDR3 loop reads CASSRPGLARPNEQFF. CDR3 DNA sequence: TGCGCCAGCAGCAGACCGGGACTAGCCCGGCCAAATGAGCAGTTCTTC.

This clonotype was counted at least ten times. The chain recombines TRBV15 with TRBJ1-4; a possible D gene is TRBD1 (5 bases). V shed 3 bases and J shed 7 bases, with 9 bases lying between them. This CDR3 spans 13 amino acids. In germline, CDR1 is LNHNV, CDR2 YYDKDF (reference sequence). The CDR3 spells CATSRGDPEKLFF. The CDR3 nucleotides read TGTGCCACCAGCAGGGGGGACCCTGAAAAACTGTTTTTT.

This clonotype appeared many times. The gene calls are TRBV5-1 and TRBJ2-1; 12 nucleotides line up with TRBD2. Germline values: CDR1 SGHRS, CDR2 YFSETQ. V gave up 4 bases and J gave up 7 bases; unmatched junction bases: 6. This CDR3 is built from 15 residues. CDR3 coding DNA: TGCGCCAGCAGCGCGACTAGCGGGAGATTGAATGAGCAGTTCTTC. This translates into CASSATSGRLNEQFF.

This rearrangement joins TRBV7-6 to TRBJ2-1; weak D call: TRBD1 (6 bases). This CDR3 region has 15 residues. V lost 0 bases and J lost 2, with 8 bases in between. Germline V lookup: CDR1 SGHVS, CDR2 FNYEAQ. CDR3 sequence reads: CASSLAEGAYNEQFF. The CDR3 bases are TGTGCCAGCAGCTTAGCTGAGGGGGCCTACAATGAGCAGTTCTTC.

This chain joins TRBV29-1 and TRBJ2-1, with D uncertain. Germline-derived CDR1 and CDR2 are SQVTM and ANQGSEA. The CDR3 runs 10 residues. V was shortened by 3 bases and J by 8 bases, with 5 bases between the two germline ends. CDR3 sequence: CSVENHEQFF. CDR3 nucleotides: TGCAGCGTTGAGAACCATGAGCAGTTCTTC.

This clonotype was found many times. The chain is built from TRBV7-9 and TRBJ2-1; 8 bases line up with TRBD1. The CDR3 has 16 amino acids. Germline values: CDR1 SEHNR, CDR2 FQNEAQ (reference sequence). J lost 8 bases, V lost 6 bases, and 15 bases had no gene match. The CDR3, as DNA: TGTGCCAGCAGTCAACAGAGGGGACAGGTAGGGGATGAGCAGTTCTTC. It encodes CASSQQRGQVGDEQFF.